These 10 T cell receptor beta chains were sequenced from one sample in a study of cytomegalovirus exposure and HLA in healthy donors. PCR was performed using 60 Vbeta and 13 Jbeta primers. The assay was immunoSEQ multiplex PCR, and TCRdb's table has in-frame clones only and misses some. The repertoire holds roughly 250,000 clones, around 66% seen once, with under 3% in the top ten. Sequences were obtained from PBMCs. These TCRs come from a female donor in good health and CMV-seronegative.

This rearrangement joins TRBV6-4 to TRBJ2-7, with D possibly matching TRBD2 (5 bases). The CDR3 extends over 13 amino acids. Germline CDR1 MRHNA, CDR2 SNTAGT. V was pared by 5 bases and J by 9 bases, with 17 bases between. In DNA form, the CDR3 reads TGTGCCAGCAGTCGTGACGGGATAGGCGGGCAGTACTTC. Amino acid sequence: CASSRDGIGGQYF.

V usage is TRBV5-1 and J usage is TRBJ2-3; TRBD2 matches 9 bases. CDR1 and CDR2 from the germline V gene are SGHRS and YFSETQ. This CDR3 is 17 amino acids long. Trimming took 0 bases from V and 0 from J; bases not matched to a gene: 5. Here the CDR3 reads CASSLGLAEASTDTQYF. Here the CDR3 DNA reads TGCGCCAGCAGCTTGGGACTAGCGGAAGCAAGCACAGATACGCAGTATTTT.

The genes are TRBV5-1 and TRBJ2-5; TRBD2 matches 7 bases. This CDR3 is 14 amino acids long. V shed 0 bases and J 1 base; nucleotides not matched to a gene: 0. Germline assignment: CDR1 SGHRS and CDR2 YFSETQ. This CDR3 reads CASSLGLAQETQYF. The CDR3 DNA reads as TGCGCCAGCAGCTTGGGACTAGCCCAAGAGACCCAGTACTTC. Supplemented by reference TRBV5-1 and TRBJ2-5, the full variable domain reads KAGVTQTPRYLIKTRGQQVTLSCSPISGHRSVSWYQQTPGQGLQFLFEYFSETQRNKGNFPGRFSGRQFSNSRSEMNVSTLELGDSALYLCASSLGLAQETQYFGPGTRLLVL.

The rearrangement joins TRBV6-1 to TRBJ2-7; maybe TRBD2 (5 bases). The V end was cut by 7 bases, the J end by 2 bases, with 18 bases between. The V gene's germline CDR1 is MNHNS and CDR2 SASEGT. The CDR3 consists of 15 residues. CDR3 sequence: CASTDGIAATYEQYF. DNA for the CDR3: TGTGCCAGCACTGACGGGATTGCGGCTACCTACGAGCAGTACTTC.

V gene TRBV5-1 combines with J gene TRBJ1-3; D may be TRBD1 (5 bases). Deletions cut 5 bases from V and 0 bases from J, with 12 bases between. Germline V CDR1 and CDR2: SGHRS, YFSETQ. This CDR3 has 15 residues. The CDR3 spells CASRDTDSSGNTIYF. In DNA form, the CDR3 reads TGCGCCAGCAGGGACACGGATTCCTCTGGAAACACCATATATTTT.

DNA for the CDR3: TGTGCCAGCAGCATCCGAGCGGGAGGCCCTACCTACGAGCAGTACTTC. Translation: CASSIRAGGPTYEQYF. This chain links TRBV21-1 with TRBJ2-7; TRBD2 is taken as the D call from the table, unchecked against the DNA. TRBV21-1 is a documented pseudogene. The CDR3 has 16 residues.

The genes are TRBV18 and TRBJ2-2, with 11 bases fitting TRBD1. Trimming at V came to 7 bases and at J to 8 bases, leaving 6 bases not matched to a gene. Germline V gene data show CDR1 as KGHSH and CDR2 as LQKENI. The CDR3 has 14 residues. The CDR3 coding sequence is TGTGCCAGCTACCGGGACAGGGGGTCGGGGGAGCTGTTTTTT. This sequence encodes CASYRDRGSGELFF.

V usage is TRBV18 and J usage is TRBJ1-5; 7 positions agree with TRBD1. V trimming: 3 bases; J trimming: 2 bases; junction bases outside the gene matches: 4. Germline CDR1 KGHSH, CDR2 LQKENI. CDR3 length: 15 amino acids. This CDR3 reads CASSPGQVGNQPQHF. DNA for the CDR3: TGTGCCAGCTCACCCGGACAGGTTGGCAATCAGCCCCAGCATTTT.

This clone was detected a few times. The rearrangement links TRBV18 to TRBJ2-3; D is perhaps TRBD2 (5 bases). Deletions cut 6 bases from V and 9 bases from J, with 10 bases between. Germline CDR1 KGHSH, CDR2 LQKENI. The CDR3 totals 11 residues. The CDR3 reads CASSPPGTQYF. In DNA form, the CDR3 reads TGTGCCAGCTCTCCCCCGGGGACGCAGTATTTT.

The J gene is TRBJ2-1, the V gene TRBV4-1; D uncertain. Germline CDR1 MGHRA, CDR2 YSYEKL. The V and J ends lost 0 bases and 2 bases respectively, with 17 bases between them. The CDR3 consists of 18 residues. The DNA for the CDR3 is TGCGCCAGCAGCCAAGAACCCCCCGGTCTAGTCCCCTACAATGAGCAGTTCTTC. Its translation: CASSQEPPGLVPYNEQFF.